This TCR beta chain was recovered during a study of siplizumab effects on memory and regulatory T cells. Generated by immunoSEQ multiplex PCR, the TCRdb table keeps only in-frame clones and is missing some. The sample has about 99,000 clones; 85% to 95% are singletons. V lost 0 bases, J lost 7 bases, and 13 bases lay in between. Germline V gene sequence: CDR1 SGDLS, CDR2 YYNGEE. CDR3 length equals 15 residues. Input material: Tregs sorted from blood. The J gene is TRBJ2-2, the V gene TRBV9; D may match TRBD1 or TRBD2 (5 bases each). The receptor was isolated from a human donor in good health. Here the CDR3 DNA reads TGTGCCAGCAGCGTAGTTGGGACCACGGGCGGGGAGCTGTTTTTT. Its protein is CASSVVGTTGGELFF.